The 21 T cell receptor beta chains given below trace back to one sample, sequenced in a study of blood T cell repertoires in COVID-19 (dated by TCRdb to 2018 to 2021). Library generation was performed with the immunoSEQ multiplex PCR assay. Not all clones reach the TCRdb copy of this immuneACCESS table, which keeps in-frame sequences only. Checked studies attribute under half of the gap to unresolved V genes and leave the rest unexplained. Counted in this sample were 120,000 or so clones; approximately 80% of them appeared once. The ten biggest clones cover about 12% of the sample. Input material: peripheral blood. The receptors were gathered from a human donor in a cohort sampled during active COVID-19.

This chain connects TRBV2 to TRBJ2-7, with 8 bases fitting TRBD1. After removal of 6 bases from V and 1 base from J, the junction contained 11 bases not matched to a gene. Looked up from germline, CDR1 is SNHLY and CDR2 is FYNNEI. The CDR3 totals 16 residues. As DNA, the CDR3 is TGTGCCAGCAGCACCTTGCGGACAGGGATTTCCTACGAGCAGTACTTC. The encoded protein is CASSTLRTGISYEQYF.

The chain is built from TRBV24-1 and TRBJ2-3, with 8 bases that match TRBD2. V shed 8 bases and J 6 bases; nucleotides not matched to a gene: 9. This CDR3 has 14 residues. The germline V gene has CDR1 KGHDR and CDR2 SFDVKD. CDR3 coding DNA: TGTGCCACCAAAGCGGCGGGGGGTCCCGATACGCAGTATTTT. Translation gives CATKAAGGPDTQYF.

The rearrangement links TRBV7-2 to TRBJ2-6; 12 nucleotides align to TRBD2. Germline values: CDR1 SGHTA, CDR2 FQGNSA. The CDR3 has 17 residues. Trimming removed 5 bases from V and 1 base from J; junction bases left unmatched: 3. In DNA form, the CDR3 reads TGTGCCAGCAGCCCTCTAGCGGGGGGGTCTGGGGCCAACGTCCTGACTTTC. This translates into CASSPLAGGSGANVLTF.

The rearrangement joins TRBV4-1 to TRBJ2-5; 8 bases are a match to TRBD1. V dropped 1 base and J dropped 5; count of bases not matched to a gene: 3. The CDR3 is 14 residues long. CDR1 and CDR2 (germline): MGHRA, YSYEKL. The CDR3 region is CASSQGTGPETQYF. CDR3 in DNA: TGCGCCAGCAGCCAAGGGACAGGGCCGGAGACCCAGTACTTC.

The J gene is TRBJ2-3, the V gene TRBV11-2; D not certain. CDR3 length: 12 residues. V lost 5 bases and J 9 bases, leaving 12 bases between the germline ends. Germline V gives CDR1 SGHAT, CDR2 FQNNGV. The CDR3 sequence is CASSPSPRTQYF. The DNA of the CDR3 is TGTGCCAGCAGCCCGTCTCCGAGAACGCAGTATTTT.

V is TRBV5-1 and J is TRBJ2-3; D is possibly TRBD2 (5 bases). Trimming removed 4 bases at V and 3 bases at J, with 12 bases between. CDR1 SGHRS and CDR2 YFSETQ come from the germline V gene. The CDR3 has 14 amino acids. The CDR3 loop reads CASSEGVPTDTQYF. In nucleotides, the CDR3 is TGCGCCAGCAGCGAGGGTGTTCCGACAGATACGCAGTATTTT.

This CDR3 reads CASSIEQGKTQYF. The DNA for the CDR3 is TGTGCCAGTAGTATAGAACAGGGGAAGACCCAGTACTTC. The rearrangement links TRBV19 to TRBJ2-5; 7 nucleotides align to TRBD1. V shed 0 bases and J 6 bases; nucleotides not matched to a gene: 1. This CDR3 contains 13 residues. CDR1 and CDR2 from the germline V gene are LNHDA and SQIVND (reference sequence).

The chain recombines TRBV29-1 with TRBJ1-1, with a tentative D call TRBD1 (5 bases). V was pared by 7 bases and J by 6 bases, with 18 bases between. The CDR3 extends over 13 amino acids. Germline values: CDR1 SQVTM, CDR2 ANQGSEA. The DNA for the CDR3 is TGCAGCGCCCGACAGCTGTTGGTCTCTGAAGCTTTCTTT. This translates into CSARQLLVSEAFF.

V is TRBV11-2 and J is TRBJ2-5, with D perhaps matching TRBD2 (5 bases). Trimming left V 6 bases short and J 7 bases short, with 18 bases between. The germline CDR1 and CDR2 sequences are SGHAT and FQNNGV. The CDR3 covers 14 residues. CDR3 protein: CASRPSGGSGTQYF. DNA for the CDR3: TGTGCCAGCAGACCTTCTGGAGGATCAGGGACCCAGTACTTC.

The rearrangement links TRBV19 to TRBJ1-6; D is uncertain. The CDR3 is made up of 12 amino acids. V lost 3 bases to trimming and J lost 8 bases, with 5 bases between them. Germline CDR1 is LNHDA and CDR2 is SQIVND (reference sequence). CDR3 in amino acids: CASSMRDSPLHF. The DNA of the CDR3 is TGTGCCAGTAGTATGCGAGATTCACCCCTCCACTTT.

The rearrangement uses TRBV25-1 and TRBJ2-5; D unclear. V lost 4 bases to trimming and J lost 5 bases, with 8 bases between them. The germline V gene encodes CDR1 MGHDK and CDR2 SYGVNS. CDR3 size: 12 residues. CDR3 in amino acids: CASSAGLETQYF. As DNA, the CDR3 is TGTGCCAGCAGTGCGGGTTTGGAGACCCAGTACTTC. The full variable domain, in which reference TRBV25-1 and TRBJ2-5 provide the parts outside the CDR3, is EADIYQTPRYLVIGTGKKITLECSQTMGHDKMYWYQQDPGMELHLIHYSYGVNSTEKGDLSSESTVSRIRTEHFPLTLESARPSHTSQYLCASSAGLETQYFGPGTRLLVL.

The V call is TRBV7-9, the J call TRBJ2-3; the D gene is possibly TRBD2 (5 bases). Trimming pared 2 bases from V and 6 bases from J, leaving 6 bases between. The CDR3 has 12 residues. Germline V gene data show CDR1 as SEHNR and CDR2 as FQNEAQ (reference sequence). DNA of the CDR3: TGTGCCAGCAGCTTATCTAGCGATACGCAGTATTTT. Its translation is CASSLSSDTQYF.

The CDR3 reads CASSLQGVGNQPQHF. The CDR3 DNA is TGTGCCAGCAGCTTACAGGGGGTTGGCAATCAGCCCCAGCATTTT. This chain joins TRBV7-2 and TRBJ1-5; 7 bases map to TRBD1. Germline lookup yields CDR1 SGHTA and CDR2 FQGNSA. The CDR3 is 15 amino acids. V shed 2 bases and J 2 bases; nucleotides not matched to a gene: 3.

This chain links TRBV4-1 with TRBJ1-5, with D possibly matching TRBD1 (6 bases). V was clipped by 2 bases and J by 7 bases, with 18 bases between them. The CDR3 is made up of 16 amino acids. Germline V gene lookup returns CDR1 MGHRA and CDR2 YSYEKL. As DNA, the CDR3 is TGCGCCAGCAGCCAATCCCCTGGGGGCACGGGCCAGCCCCAGCATTTT. Protein product: CASSQSPGGTGQPQHF.

The rearrangement links TRBV20-1 to TRBJ2-5; D gene ambiguous. Trimming cost V 6 bases and J 2 bases, with 4 bases left between them. The CDR3 totals 10 residues. Germline CDR1 DFQATT, CDR2 SNEGSKA (reference sequence). Here the CDR3 reads CSAKQETQYF. The CDR3 nucleotides read TGCAGTGCCAAACAAGAGACCCAGTACTTC.

About this clone: Its ends do not fully match the called genes, so a read error is possible. The CDR3 sequence: CATSAGRTDTQYF. CDR3 DNA sequence: TGTGCCACCAGCGCGGGGAGGACAGATACGCAGTATTTT. V gene TRBV7-2 combines with J gene TRBJ2-3; the D gene is possibly TRBD2 (6 bases). The CDR3 is 13 amino acids. Per the germline V gene, CDR1 is SGHTA and CDR2 is FQGNSA.

This clone is a singleton in its sample. The same CDR3 arises from other DNA sequences in this sample as well. The rearrangement joins TRBV7-7 to TRBJ2-7; 7 bases fit TRBD1. The CDR3 extends over 15 amino acids. Germline V gene data show CDR1 as SSHAT and CDR2 as FNYEAQ (reference sequence). J gave up 0 bases and V 5 bases, and 7 bases lay outside the gene matches. The CDR3 bases are TGTGCCAGCAGCCCAGGACAGGCTAGCTCCTACGAGCAGTACTTC. Amino acid sequence: CASSPGQASSYEQYF.

The chain employs TRBV2 and TRBJ1-5; 9 positions match TRBD1. This CDR3 is built from 13 residues. V was pared by 9 bases and J by 7 bases, with 7 bases of the junction left unmatched. Germline values: CDR1 SNHLY, CDR2 FYNNEI. The CDR3 loop is CASTGGARQPQHF. The CDR3 coding sequence is TGTGCCAGTACAGGGGGCGCACGGCAGCCCCAGCATTTT.

The chain uses TRBV27 and TRBJ1-4; a possible D gene is TRBD1 (5 bases). Germline V gene data show CDR1 as MNHEY and CDR2 as SMNVEV (reference sequence). The CDR3 extends over 15 amino acids. Trimming pared 5 bases from V and 0 bases from J, leaving 10 bases between. Here the CDR3 reads CASSKQVSTNEKLFF. The CDR3 region has the DNA TGTGCCAGCAGTAAACAGGTTTCAACTAATGAAAAACTGTTTTTT.

The chain carries TRBV7-9 and TRBJ2-3; the D gene is possibly TRBD2 (6 bases). The germline V gene has CDR1 SEHNR and CDR2 FQNEAQ (reference sequence). Trimming cost V 1 base and J 4 bases, with 15 bases left between them. The CDR3 is 16 residues long. CDR3 in DNA: TGTGCCAGCAGCTTAGGGGGACTCCTGGACCCAGATACGCAGTATTTT. Encoded protein: CASSLGGLLDPDTQYF.

This chain uses TRBV3-1 (or the pseudogene TRBV3-2) with TRBJ1-2, with TRBD1 identical over 11 bases. The V gene end was trimmed by 1 base and the J gene end by 5 bases; junction bases not matched to a gene: 9. CDR1 LGHDT and CDR2 YNNKEL come from the germline V gene (reference sequence). This CDR3 has 17 amino acids. The CDR3 bases are TGTGCCAGCAGCCAAGGGGGCGGACAGGGGGCTTATTATGGCTACACCTTC. Its protein is CASSQGGGQGAYYGYTF.